A single sample is the source of the 5 T cell receptor beta chains below, sequenced in a study of beta chain features in type 1 diabetes. The whole isolated RNA underwent reverse transcription, so sequencing captured expressed TCRB transcripts. Only in-frame clones appear in the TCRdb table, and some are missing; sequencing was by immunoSEQ multiplex PCR. The sample has roughly 370,000 clones, approximately 14% seen once. The sequencing sample was made of naive CD4+ T cells from blood. All receptors derive from a man younger than 40 in good health.

V is TRBV5-1 and J is TRBJ1-1, with D possibly matching TRBD1 (6 bases). The CDR3 consists of 14 residues. Germline values: CDR1 SGHRS, CDR2 YFSETQ. V was shortened by 3 bases and J by 2 bases, with 11 bases between the two germline ends. CDR3 nucleotide sequence: TGCGCCAGCAGCTCGGGACACTCAAACACTGAAGCTTTCTTT. Amino acid sequence: CASSSGHSNTEAFF.

The chain uses TRBV27 and TRBJ1-3, with TRBD1 as a possible D gene (5 bases). Germline V gives CDR1 MNHEY, CDR2 SMNVEV (reference sequence). This CDR3 spans 15 amino acids. Between the trimmed V and J ends, which lost 3 bases and 2 bases, there was a span of 11 bases. The CDR3 here is CASSLAGTAGNTIYF. The CDR3 DNA sequence: TGTGCCAGCAGTTTGGCAGGGACTGCTGGAAACACCATATATTTT.

The rearrangement links TRBV6-6 to TRBJ2-1; 7 positions agree with TRBD1. V was clipped by 2 bases and J by 8 bases; unmatched bases: 6. The CDR3 runs to 14 residues. Germline V gene sequence: CDR1 MNHNY, CDR2 SVGAGI (reference sequence). CDR3 amino acids: CASSYGRDSDEQFF. CDR3 coding DNA: TGTGCCAGCAGTTACGGTAGGGACAGCGATGAGCAGTTCTTC.

As to this clone: At one end the junction does not follow the germline gene, possibly because of a read error. The chain links TRBV7-9 to TRBJ2-7; D unclear. This CDR3 has 15 amino acids. CDR1 and CDR2 (germline): SEHNR, FQNEAQ (reference sequence). In DNA form, the CDR3 reads TGCGCCAGCAGCCAAGATTGGGCAGTTGCCTACGAGCAGTACTTC. It is translated as CASSQDWAVAYEQYF.

The chain joins TRBV7-3 to TRBJ2-2; possibly TRBD2 for D (5 bases). CDR1 SGHTA and CDR2 FQGTGA come from the germline V gene. V was trimmed by 2 bases and J by 0 bases, leaving 10 bases between them. This CDR3 contains 16 residues. The CDR3 is CASSLFSASNTGELFF. In DNA form, the CDR3 reads TGTGCCAGCAGCTTATTTAGCGCCTCGAACACCGGGGAGCTGTTTTTT.